This TCR beta chain was obtained from a study of early T cells in non-severe SARS-CoV-2 infection (dated by TCRdb to about 2021). For the study in its entirety: Because TCR sequencing relied on bulk RNA taken from unsorted whole blood, pairing of alpha and beta chains was not possible. Broad study findings and their caveats: Matching against VDJdb was skewed toward anti-spike CD8 responses, likely underestimated virus-specific expansions, and missed private and CD4 specificities.

Set within a cohort of healthcare workers in London, UK, this nested case-control study involved weekly PCR testing of nasopharyngeal swabs along with blood sampling. Between 23 and 31 March 2020, the week of the UK lockdown, healthcare workers were enrolled and then followed up weekly for as long as 16 weeks. From cysteine to phenylalanine, the CDR3 is 13 amino acids long. Just the 39-base CDR3 DNA is kept, in frame starting at base 1. Looking up the germline V gene (reference sequence) yields CDR1 DFQATT and CDR2 SNEGSKA. This clonotype was found a few times. There is no known antigen for this receptor. No base-level quality is on record; no much larger clone is a single base apart. The library came from 5' RACE. Sequencer: NextSeq 500. Unique molecular identifiers were attached to individual cDNA molecules in the TCR library protocol so that sequencing error and PCR bias could be corrected. Both TCR alpha and beta chains were sequenced, and tight co-correlation was observed between alpha and beta sequence abundances in each sample. On the study's bioinformatics: Decombinator V4 was used to perform V gene, J gene and CDR3 annotation of TCR sequences. Expanded TCRs were defined as changing significantly between any two time points under a Poisson model with p below 0.0001. TCR abundances were normalised to the total number of TCRs sequenced per sample and expressed as counts per million. MAIT TCRs were defined by TRAV1-2 paired with TRAJ12, TRAJ20 or TRAJ33, and iNKT TCRs by TRAV10 paired with TRAJ18. A search of VDJdb, accessed on 1 November 2021, was run for TCRs annotated to CMV, EBV and SARS-CoV-2, with TCRs annotated for multiple antigens excluded. TCRdb trimmed public reads at Q25 via fastp, called clones via MiXCR and kept in-frame beta chains. Duplicate CDR3 protein sequences are folded into a single record with the most common DNA and genes. The V and J calls and clone size are TCRdb's, not the authors'. Recorded for this sample are just over 95,000 distinct CDR3 sequences; about 10% of them occurred a single time. Of the sample, roughly 4.9% is held by the ten largest clones.

The sample taken for sequencing was whole blood. The clonotype comes from an adult who was a healthcare worker with PCR-confirmed SARS-CoV-2 infection or an uninfected control (not recorded which). Recombination joined TRBV20-1 with TRBJ1-3; no D gene call is confident. The CDR3 reads as follows: CGTGRSSGNTIYF. At the DNA level, the sequence is TGCGGAACCGGACGTAGCTCTGGAAACACCATATATTTT.